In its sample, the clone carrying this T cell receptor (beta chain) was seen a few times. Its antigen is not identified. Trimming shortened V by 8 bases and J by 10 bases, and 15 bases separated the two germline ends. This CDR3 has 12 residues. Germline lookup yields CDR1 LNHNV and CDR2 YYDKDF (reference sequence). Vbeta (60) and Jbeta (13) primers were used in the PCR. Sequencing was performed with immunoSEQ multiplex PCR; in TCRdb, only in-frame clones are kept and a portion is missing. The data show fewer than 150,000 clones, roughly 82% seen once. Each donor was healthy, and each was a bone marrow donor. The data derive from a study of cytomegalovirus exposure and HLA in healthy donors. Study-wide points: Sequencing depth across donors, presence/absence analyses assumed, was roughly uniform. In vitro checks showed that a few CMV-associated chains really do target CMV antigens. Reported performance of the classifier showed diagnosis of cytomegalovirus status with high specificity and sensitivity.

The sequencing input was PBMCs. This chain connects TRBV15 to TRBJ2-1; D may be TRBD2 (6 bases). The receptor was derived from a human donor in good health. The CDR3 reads CATGGTSFEQFF. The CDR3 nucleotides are TGTGCCACCGGGGGGACCTCCTTCGAGCAGTTCTTC.